The 6 T cell receptor beta chains listed next were all sequenced from one sample in a study of blood T cell repertoires in COVID-19. TCRdb's copy holds only in-frame clones and misses some; the assay was immunoSEQ multiplex PCR. The table records roughly 80,000 clones, 80% to 90% of them present only once. Sequenced: peripheral blood. The receptors were sampled from a woman aged 60 to 75 with acute or convalescent COVID-19.

This chain connects TRBV5-1 to TRBJ2-3, with 12 positions matching TRBD2. The germline gives CDR1 SGHRS, CDR2 YFSETQ. The junction had 1 base not matched to a gene; V was cut back by 0 bases and J by 5 bases. This CDR3 is 15 amino acids long. The DNA for the CDR3 is TGCGCCAGCAGCTTGGAACTAGCGGGGGGAGATACGCAGTATTTT. Translated: CASSLELAGGDTQYF.

This clone came up a few times. The V call is TRBV20-1, the J call TRBJ1-1, with unresolved D. The CDR3 extends over 11 amino acids. Germline V lookup: CDR1 DFQATT, CDR2 SNEGSKA (reference sequence). V was cut by 0 bases and J by 7 bases, with 6 bases left in between. CDR3 sequence reads: CSARDFVEAFF. The CDR3 nucleotides read TGCAGTGCTAGAGATTTCGTTGAAGCTTTCTTT.

CDR3 in DNA: TGTGCCAGCACCAATCAACAGGGTCGAAACACCATATATTTT. Translated, it gives CASTNQQGRNTIYF. The V call is TRBV6-5, the J call TRBJ1-3; D is possibly TRBD1 (6 bases). Trimming stripped 7 bases from V and 5 bases from J, with 15 bases between. Germline-derived CDR1 and CDR2 are MNHEY and SVGAGI. CDR3 length equals 14 residues.

By its share, this clone is medium-sized. The genes are TRBV9 and TRBJ2-2; D not resolved. Germline loops: CDR1 SGDLS, CDR2 YYNGEE. The length of the CDR3 is 12 residues. V was shortened by 3 bases and J by 5 bases, with 5 bases between the two germline ends. In nucleotides, the CDR3 is TGTGCCAGCAGCGCCATTACCGGGGAGCTGTTTTTT. It is translated as CASSAITGELFF.

The rearrangement uses TRBV7-9 and TRBJ2-7; perhaps TRBD1 as D (9 bases). The CDR3 spans 14 residues. The V end was cut by 10 bases, the J end by 6 bases, with 22 bases between. Germline V gene sequence: CDR1 SEHNR, CDR2 FQNEAQ (reference sequence). The CDR3 here is CATREGTGSLEQYF. CDR3 DNA: TGTGCCACCCGGGAGGGGACAGGGTCCCTCGAGCAGTACTTC.

The chain has TRBV19 and TRBJ1-6; 11 nucleotides line up with TRBD1. The junction had 5 bases not matched to a gene; V was cut back by 4 bases and J by 0 bases. The CDR3 consists of 18 residues. Looked up from germline, CDR1 is LNHDA and CDR2 is SQIVND (reference sequence). DNA for the CDR3: TGTGCCAGTAGTACAGGGACAGGGGGAAGCTCCTATAATTCACCCCTCCACTTT. It encodes CASSTGTGGSSYNSPLHF.